This entry describes one TCR beta chain. The method was immunoSEQ multiplex PCR; TCRdb's version includes in-frame clones alone and lacks a portion of them. The table includes hundreds of thousands of clones, 70% to 90% detected once. The study recruited people aged about 18 to 90 years across more than 20 US areas. Clinical histories supplied by participants themselves formed the basis of cohort assignment. The sample is drawn from a study of blood T cell repertoires in COVID-19. The wider study: Samples taken during acute and convalescent COVID-19 were collected in the United States, Italy and Spain. In each case, the material was cDNA or gDNA derived from T cells, B-cell-depleted T cells, or PBMCs.

The CDR3 is 18 residues long. V dropped 1 base and J dropped 0; count of bases not matched to a gene: 10. Germline assignment: CDR1 SGHKS and CDR2 YYEKEE (reference sequence). The sequence was obtained from a woman aged 35 to 49 with acute COVID-19. The V gene is TRBV5-5, the J gene TRBJ2-3, with 8 bases aligning to TRBD2. The specimen sequenced was PBMCs or T cells enriched from blood (not recorded which). CDR3 protein: CASSLRLSGSSSTDTQYF. The CDR3 DNA is TGTGCCAGCAGCTTGCGATTGAGCGGGAGCTCTAGCACAGATACGCAGTATTTT.